These 10 T cell receptor beta chains were sequenced from one sample in a study of PD-L1 blockade in urothelial cancer. Stated time point: pretreatment peripheral blood. Here immunoSEQ multiplex PCR was the method, and the copy in TCRdb shows in-frame clones only, minus some. Seen here are 55,000 to 80,000 clones, under 90% observed once, and the top ten hold about 2.9%. The sequenced sample was PBMCs, obtained around atezolizumab (anti-PD-L1) treatment. The receptors come from a man in his 70s with urothelial cancer.

The chain is built from TRBV29-1 and TRBJ1-2; 12 nucleotides agree with TRBD1. The V and J ends lost 7 bases and 9 bases, in that order; junction bases with no gene match: 15. Germline CDR1 SQVTM, CDR2 ANQGSEA. CDR3 length: 15 residues. The DNA of the CDR3 is TGCAGCGCCGCCCCGGGACAGGGGGCCGGCGGACGCTACACCTTC. The encoded protein is CSAAPGQGAGGRYTF.

The rearrangement joins TRBV6-5 to TRBJ2-5, with TRBD2 as a possible D gene (5 bases). V lost 6 bases and J 5 bases, leaving 16 bases between the germline ends. The germline V gene has CDR1 MNHEY and CDR2 SVGAGI. The CDR3 totals 14 residues. The CDR3 nucleotides are TGTGCCAGCAGCTCAGAGGGAGACTTGGAGACCCAGTACTTC. It yields the protein CASSSEGDLETQYF.

J is TRBJ2-2 and V is TRBV7-9; 8 bases line up with TRBD1. The CDR3 loop spans 16 amino acids. The trim removed 5 bases at V and 0 bases at J, leaving 5 bases unmatched. CDR1 is SEHNR and CDR2 is FQNEAQ in the germline V gene (reference sequence). The CDR3 nucleotides are TGTGCCAGCAGCCCGGACAGGGCCTCGAACACCGGGGAGCTGTTTTTT. Translation gives CASSPDRASNTGELFF. Variable domain in full (rest from reference TRBV7-9 and TRBJ2-2): DTGVSQNPRHKITKRGQNVTFRCDPISEHNRLYWYRQTLGQGPEFLTYFQNEAQLEKSRLLSDRFSAERPKGSFSTLEIQRTEQGDSAMYLCASSPDRASNTGELFFGEGSRLTVL.

V usage is TRBV7-2 and J usage is TRBJ2-1, with D tentatively TRBD1 (5 bases). Per germline, CDR1 SGHTA and CDR2 FQGNSA. V was clipped by 5 bases and J by 12 bases, with 11 bases between them. This CDR3 comprises 11 residues. CDR3 residues: CASSDRIWQFF. The CDR3 DNA reads as TGTGCCAGCAGCGACAGAATTTGGCAGTTCTTC. The entire variable domain, with the rest obtained from reference TRBV7-2 and TRBJ2-1, is as follows: GAGVSQSPSNKVTEKGKDVELRCDPISGHTALYWYRQSLGQGLEFLIYFQGNSAPDKSGLPSDRFSAERTGGSVSTLTIQRTQQEDSAVYLCASSDRIWQFFGPGTRLTVL.

The chain couples TRBV5-1 to TRBJ1-2; D is perhaps TRBD1 (5 bases). This CDR3 comprises 14 residues. Germline V gene data show CDR1 as SGHRS and CDR2 as YFSETQ. V lost 5 bases, J lost 2 bases, and 13 bases lay in between. CDR3 DNA: TGCGCCAGCAGAGGGGTTACAGGAAACTATGGCTACACCTTC. It is translated as CASRGVTGNYGYTF. Looking up the rest from reference TRBV5-1 and TRBJ1-2 gives the full variable domain: KAGVTQTPRYLIKTRGQQVTLSCSPISGHRSVSWYQQTPGQGLQFLFEYFSETQRNKGNFPGRFSGRQFSNSRSEMNVSTLELGDSALYLCASRGVTGNYGYTFGSGTRLTVV.

The chain employs TRBV5-1 and TRBJ1-4; D gene unclear. The CDR3 totals 11 residues. The V end lost 9 bases, the J end lost 8 bases, and 11 bases lay between the germline ends. The germline CDR1 and CDR2 sequences are SGHRS and YFSETQ. CDR3 DNA sequence: TGCGCCAACTCCCCCGGGGAAAAACTGTTTTTT. Protein sequence: CANSPGEKLFF.

The chain recombines TRBV5-1 with TRBJ2-3; 9 nucleotides line up with TRBD2. This CDR3 is built from 15 residues. CDR1 SGHRS and CDR2 YFSETQ come from the germline V gene. Trimming removed 0 bases from V and 4 bases from J; junction bases left unmatched: 3. The chain's CDR3 is CASSLEAGGSDTQYF. CDR3 in DNA: TGCGCCAGCAGCTTGGAGGCGGGAGGGTCAGATACGCAGTATTTT.

The chain is built from TRBV5-1 and TRBJ2-5; a possible D gene is TRBD1 (6 bases). The CDR3 consists of 15 residues. V dropped 4 bases and J dropped 5 bases, with 18 bases sitting between them. Germline CDR1 is SGHRS and CDR2 is YFSETQ. The DNA of the CDR3 is TGCGCCAGCAGCCCCGGTTCAGGGGTTGTTGAGACCCAGTACTTC. As protein: CASSPGSGVVETQYF.

The chain combines TRBV6-6 with TRBJ1-2, with D possibly being TRBD1 (5 bases). Germline-derived CDR1 and CDR2 are MNHNY and SVGAGI (reference sequence). V was clipped by 7 bases and J by 4 bases, with 19 bases between them. This CDR3 is built from 15 residues. The CDR3 loop is CASTGDPTAPYGYTF. The CDR3 coding sequence is TGTGCCAGCACCGGAGACCCGACAGCCCCCTATGGCTACACCTTC.

This chain connects TRBV19 to TRBJ2-7; 10 bases are a match to TRBD2. CDR1 is LNHDA and CDR2 is SQIVND in the germline V gene (reference sequence). The CDR3 length is 15 residues. Losses at the gene ends were 5 bases for V and 6 bases for J; bases not matched to a gene: 10. DNA for the CDR3: TGTGCCAGTAGTGTAACCGGGACTAGCGCTTTCGAGCAGTACTTC. This gives the protein CASSVTGTSAFEQYF.